Following are 19 T cell receptor beta chains from one sample sequenced in a study of cytomegalovirus exposure and HLA in healthy donors. The PCR was carried out with 60 Vbeta primers and 13 Jbeta primers. Sequencing used immunoSEQ multiplex PCR; TCRdb keeps in-frame clones, though not all of them. The data show some 85,000 clones, 60% to 80% seen once. Source material: PBMCs. These receptors were taken from a man younger than 40 in good health and CMV-seronegative.

The V gene is TRBV5-1, the J gene TRBJ2-1; the D gene is possibly TRBD1 (5 bases). V lost 1 base and J 3 bases, leaving 14 bases between the germline ends. The germline V gene encodes CDR1 SGHRS and CDR2 YFSETQ. This CDR3 has 16 amino acids. As DNA, the CDR3 is TGCGCCAGCAGCTTGAGATCGGCAGGGTTCTACAATGAGCAGTTCTTC. Its protein is CASSLRSAGFYNEQFF. The complete variable domain, with remaining parts taken from reference TRBV5-1 and TRBJ2-1, reads KAGVTQTPRYLIKTRGQQVTLSCSPISGHRSVSWYQQTPGQGLQFLFEYFSETQRNKGNFPGRFSGRQFSNSRSEMNVSTLELGDSALYLCASSLRSAGFYNEQFFGPGTRLTVL.

The J gene is TRBJ2-7, the V gene TRBV6-5; 7 bases match TRBD1. This CDR3 has 14 amino acids. Losses at the gene ends were 4 bases for V and 2 bases for J; bases not matched to a gene: 5. Germline CDR1 and CDR2: MNHEY and SVGAGI. Here the CDR3 DNA reads TGTGCCAGCAGTTCACAGACAGGGACCTACGAGCAGTACTTC. Translated, it gives CASSSQTGTYEQYF.

On this clone itself: This sample also contains other DNA sequences that code for the same CDR3. This rearrangement joins TRBV27 to TRBJ1-1, with D unclear. CDR3 length equals 11 residues. The V end lost 9 bases, the J end lost 7 bases, and 12 bases lay between the germline ends. CDR1 and CDR2 from the germline V gene are MNHEY and SMNVEV (reference sequence). This CDR3 is CARRLSREAFF. The CDR3, as DNA: TGTGCCAGGCGGCTAAGTCGTGAAGCTTTCTTT.

The chain recombines TRBV5-1 with TRBJ2-1, with 8 bases identical to TRBD1. The CDR3 runs 14 residues. Germline V gene data show CDR1 as SGHRS and CDR2 as YFSETQ. The J segment lost 6 bases and the V segment lost 2 bases, leaving 4 bases of the junction unmatched. CDR3 protein: CASSLAQGANEQFF. The CDR3 coding sequence is TGCGCCAGCAGCTTAGCCCAGGGGGCCAATGAGCAGTTCTTC.

V usage is TRBV29-1 and J usage is TRBJ2-3; D uncertain. Deletions cut 5 bases from V and 6 bases from J, with 24 bases between. Per the germline V gene, CDR1 is SQVTM and CDR2 is ANQGSEA. The CDR3 extends over 16 amino acids. The CDR3 sequence: CSVPPPSIGPWDTQYF. The CDR3 DNA sequence: TGCAGCGTTCCACCCCCCTCGATTGGCCCCTGGGATACGCAGTATTTT.

V is TRBV4-3 and J is TRBJ1-5, with D unresolved. The CDR3 has 14 residues. V was cut by 4 bases and J by 4 bases, with 11 bases left in between. Germline assignment: CDR1 LGHNA and CDR2 YSLEER. CDR3 DNA: TGCGCCAGCAGCCCAGACCCGTTAAATCAGCCCCAGCATTTT. This gives the protein CASSPDPLNQPQHF.

The chain employs TRBV19 and TRBJ1-1; 7 positions match TRBD1. Germline trimming cut 7 bases from V and 0 bases from J; bases unmatched to any gene: 8. The CDR3 is 15 amino acids. Germline loops: CDR1 LNHDA, CDR2 SQIVND (reference sequence). DNA of the CDR3: TGTGCCAGTAAGGTAAAGGGACAGATGAACACTGAAGCTTTCTTT. This encodes CASKVKGQMNTEAFF.

The J gene is TRBJ2-1, the V gene TRBV7-2, with D maybe TRBD2 (7 bases). Germline CDR1 reads SGHTA; CDR2 reads FQGNSA. The germline V and J ends were trimmed by 7 bases and 4 bases, with 17 bases remaining between them. The CDR3 is 15 residues long. In nucleotides, the CDR3 is TGTGCCAGCATCCAAAGGGGGGGCCGGTACAATGAGCAGTTCTTC. Its protein is CASIQRGGRYNEQFF. The variable domain in full, completed from reference TRBV7-2 and TRBJ2-1, reads GAGVSQSPSNKVTEKGKDVELRCDPISGHTALYWYRQSLGQGLEFLIYFQGNSAPDKSGLPSDRFSAERTGGSVSTLTIQRTQQEDSAVYLCASIQRGGRYNEQFFGPGTRLTVL.

The chain combines TRBV5-6 with TRBJ2-7; 9 bases map to TRBD1. Germline V lookup: CDR1 SGHDT, CDR2 YYEEEE. J gave up 5 bases and V 2 bases, and 8 bases lay outside the gene matches. This CDR3 has 15 amino acids. This chain's CDR3 is CASSFPGQGLHEQYF. CDR3 bases: TGTGCCAGCAGCTTCCCGGGACAGGGTCTCCACGAGCAGTACTTC.

The V call is TRBV29-1, the J call TRBJ1-3; D gene ambiguous. This CDR3 is built from 11 residues. V lost 7 bases and J lost 5, with 9 bases in between. Per the germline V gene, CDR1 is SQVTM and CDR2 is ANQGSEA. CDR3 DNA sequence: TGCAGCGGGCAGGTTAGAAACACCATATATTTT. It specifies CSGQVRNTIYF.

This chain links TRBV6-4 with TRBJ2-1, with TRBD1 matching over 8 bases. This CDR3 comprises 15 residues. V dropped 4 bases and J dropped 7; count of bases not matched to a gene: 9. The germline gives CDR1 MRHNA, CDR2 SNTAGT. This CDR3 is CASSVFGTGANEQFF. CDR3 nucleotides: TGTGCCAGCAGTGTGTTTGGGACAGGCGCAAATGAGCAGTTCTTC.

This rearrangement joins TRBV2 to TRBJ2-6; D unclear. Germline V gene data show CDR1 as SNHLY and CDR2 as FYNNEI. This CDR3 contains 14 residues. V was shortened by 2 bases and J by 0 bases, with 2 bases between the two germline ends. DNA of the CDR3: TGTGCCAGCAGTGAACGCTCTGGGGCCAACGTCCTGACTTTC. This encodes CASSERSGANVLTF.

The chain employs TRBV2 and TRBJ2-6; TRBD1 agrees at 7 bases. Germline loops: CDR1 SNHLY, CDR2 FYNNEI. The CDR3 covers 19 residues. Trimming removed 6 bases from V and 0 bases from J; junction bases left unmatched: 14. The CDR3 nucleotides read TGTGCCAGCAGGAGGGGCAACAGGGGAAATAACTCTGGGGCCAACGTCCTGACTTTC. It translates to CASRRGNRGNNSGANVLTF. Based on the CDR3 plus reference TRBV2 and TRBJ2-6, the full variable domain is EPEVTQTPSHQVTQMGQEVILRCVPISNHLYFYWYRQILGQKVEFLVSFYNNEISEKSEIFDDQFSVERPDGSNFTLKIRSTKLEDSAMYFCASRRGNRGNNSGANVLTFGAGSRLTVL.

This chain links TRBV28 with TRBJ2-2, with 7 bases matching TRBD1. This CDR3 is built from 15 residues. J was trimmed by 4 bases and V by 5 bases; bases with no gene match: 7. Germline lookup yields CDR1 MDHEN and CDR2 SYDVKM. CDR3 loop: CASSIGGAGTGELFF. CDR3 in DNA: TGTGCCAGCAGTATAGGGGGCGCGGGCACCGGGGAGCTGTTTTTT.

This clone was detected a few times. The chain links TRBV29-1 to TRBJ2-7; 8 nucleotides align to TRBD2. Germline V CDR1 and CDR2: SQVTM, ANQGSEA. The CDR3 contains 14 residues. Germline trimming cut 4 bases from V and 4 bases from J; bases unmatched to any gene: 9. This chain's CDR3 is CSVATGTSFYEQYF. In nucleotides, the CDR3 is TGCAGCGTTGCCACCGGGACTAGTTTTTACGAGCAGTACTTC.

V gene TRBV19 combines with J gene TRBJ1-2; D call uncertain. The V gene lost 8 bases and the J gene lost 3 bases, with 10 bases spanning the gap. This CDR3 is 12 amino acids long. Per germline, CDR1 LNHDA and CDR2 SQIVND (reference sequence). CDR3 sequence reads: CASFDSYYGYTF. Here the CDR3 DNA reads TGTGCCAGTTTCGACTCCTACTATGGCTACACCTTC.

The rearrangement links TRBV7-2 to TRBJ2-1; perhaps TRBD2 as D (5 bases). This CDR3 comprises 18 residues. V was shortened by 1 base and J by 4 bases, with 20 bases between the two germline ends. Per the germline V gene, CDR1 is SGHTA and CDR2 is FQGNSA. The CDR3 sequence: CASSLDGTGNSNYNEQFF. CDR3 bases: TGTGCCAGCAGCTTAGATGGTACCGGGAACTCAAATTACAATGAGCAGTTCTTC.

The rearrangement uses TRBV20-1 and TRBJ2-7, with 9 bases matching TRBD1. Germline CDR1 and CDR2: DFQATT and SNEGSKA (reference sequence). There are 11 residues in the CDR3. The trim removed 6 bases at V and 6 bases at J, leaving 3 bases unmatched. As DNA, the CDR3 is TGCAGTGCGGCGGGACAGGGCGAGCAGTACTTC. Translation: CSAAGQGEQYF.

The rearrangement links TRBV28 to TRBJ1-2, with TRBD1 as a possible D gene (6 bases). Germline assignment: CDR1 MDHEN and CDR2 SYDVKM. This CDR3 is built from 17 residues. V was shortened by 6 bases and J by 3 bases, with 23 bases between the two germline ends. The CDR3 sequence is CASSDQQGQERDYGYTF. CDR3 nucleotides: TGTGCCAGCAGCGATCAACAGGGACAAGAACGAGACTATGGCTACACCTTC.